This TCR beta chain was retrieved from a study of blood T cell repertoires in COVID-19. Overall study context: The United States, Italy and Spain supplied acute and convalescent COVID-19 samples. The cDNA or gDNA used as material had been derived from T cells, B-cell-depleted T cells, or PBMCs.

Germline CDR1 and CDR2: MNHEY and SVGAGI. The CDR3 length is 14 residues. Trimming took off 6 bases at V and 0 bases at J, with 8 bases between the two ends. In the original processing: Nucleated cell counts were estimated from reference gene primer amplification. The table came from immunoSEQ multiplex PCR; TCRdb's copy has only in-frame clones and leaves some out. V and J calls and clone size are copied from that table; D and trimming were computed from the DNA. The data show about 180,000 clones, around three quarters seen once. The V and J genes are TRBV6-5 and TRBJ2-2; no reliable D call. This sequence originates from a man aged 65 to 85 with active or convalescent COVID-19. Sequenced material: peripheral blood. The CDR3 sequence is CASRRRPNTGELFF. CDR3 sequence (DNA): TGTGCCAGCAGGCGGCGCCCGAACACCGGGGAGCTGTTTTTT.